The 25 T cell receptor beta chains below come from one sample, sequenced in a study of T cells in Graves' hyperthyroidism and ophthalmopathy. RNA transcripts served as the template for amplifying TCR beta CDR3 regions. The TCR CDR3 was amplified in a first-round RT-PCR using the HTBI primer set. TCRdb re-analysed the multiplex PCR reads in MiXCR, keeping a single row per CDR3 protein. The sample includes hundreds of thousands of distinct CDR3 sequences, roughly a sixth of them seen just once. The sequenced sample consisted of blood. The receptors stem from a woman aged 50 to 65 with Graves' hyperthyroidism that later progressed to Graves' ophthalmopathy.

The V gene is TRBV30, the J gene TRBJ1-3; D remains ambiguous. V was trimmed by 6 bases and J by 4 bases, leaving 10 bases between them. In germline, CDR1 is GTSNPN, CDR2 SVGIG (reference sequence). The CDR3 runs 12 residues. The CDR3 sequence: CACNAVGNTIYF. The CDR3 nucleotides are TGTGCCTGCAATGCAGTCGGAAACACCATATATTTT.

This clonotype was picked up many times. V usage is TRBV12-3 or TRBV12-4 and J usage is TRBJ1-1, with D possibly TRBD1 on 6 matching bases. Trimming took off 4 bases at V and 2 bases at J, with 14 bases between the two ends. This CDR3 contains 15 residues. For the CDR3, the DNA is TGTGCCAGCAGTTACTCGCGGGACACCAACACTGAAGCTTTCTTT. It encodes CASSYSRDTNTEAFF.

This clonotype has a count of ten or more. The V and J genes are TRBV11-3 and TRBJ1-1; D gene ambiguous. V lost 1 base and J 6 bases, leaving 9 bases between the germline ends. The germline gives CDR1 SGHNT, CDR2 YENEEA. The CDR3 extends over 13 amino acids. This CDR3 reads CASSLVSDAEAFF. CDR3 DNA sequence: TGTGCCAGCAGCTTAGTATCTGATGCTGAAGCTTTCTTT.

The chain combines TRBV19 with TRBJ2-7; weak D call: TRBD2 (6 bases). This CDR3 contains 16 residues. V lost 2 bases and J lost 3, with 17 bases in between. Germline V gives CDR1 LNHDA, CDR2 SQIVND (reference sequence). The CDR3 protein is CASSISMGSGYYEQYF. CDR3 DNA: TGTGCCAGTAGTATATCTATGGGCAGCGGGTACTACGAGCAGTACTTC.

This clonotype was detected a few times. The chain links TRBV9 to TRBJ2-2; 10 bases are a match to TRBD2. Germline CDR1 and CDR2: SGDLS and YYNGEE. The CDR3 loop spans 18 amino acids. V was pared by 3 bases and J by 6 bases, with 14 bases of the junction left unmatched. DNA for the CDR3: TGTGCCAGCAGCGCCCAAGGGCCCAGCGGGGGGGCCTCCGGGGAGCTGTTTTTT. Its protein is CASSAQGPSGGASGELFF.

The V gene is TRBV20-1, the J gene TRBJ2-1; 9 bases are shared with TRBD2. With 0 bases clipped from V and 7 bases from J, the junction kept 7 bases outside the gene matches. Germline CDR1 is DFQATT and CDR2 is SNEGSKA (reference sequence). The CDR3 runs to 15 residues. The CDR3 DNA reads as TGCAGTGCTAGAGACTCTAATAGCGGGAGTAATGAGCAGTTCTTC. This codes for CSARDSNSGSNEQFF.

J is TRBJ1-2 and V is TRBV25-1, with 8 bases that match TRBD1. The CDR3 runs to 13 residues. J gave up 8 bases and V 4 bases, and 6 bases lay outside the gene matches. Germline CDR1 and CDR2: MGHDK and SYGVNS. This CDR3 reads CASSGRTGNGYTF. In DNA, the CDR3 is TGTGCCAGCAGTGGGCGGACAGGGAACGGCTACACCTTC.

This clonotype came up once. One junction end does not reproduce the germline sequence, and a read error may be involved. The chain couples TRBV2 to TRBJ1-2; the D is unclear. Germline loops: CDR1 SNHLY, CDR2 FYNNEI. The CDR3 is made up of 13 amino acids. DNA of the CDR3: TGTGCCAGCAGTGAGCGAGGGAACTGTGGCTACACCTTC. Protein product: CASSERGNCGYTF.

This clonotype has ten or more counts. This chain links TRBV20-1 with TRBJ1-6, with TRBD1 as a possible D gene (6 bases). The V and J ends lost 7 bases and 9 bases respectively, with 28 bases between them. The CDR3 totals 17 residues. From germline, CDR1 is DFQATT and CDR2 SNEGSKA (reference sequence). The CDR3 region has the DNA TGCAGTGTCCCGCTAACAGGGAGGATGTCTCTGGGTTCACCCCTCCACTTT. Translating it yields CSVPLTGRMSLGSPLHF.

There are a few counts of this clonotype. The chain uses TRBV4-1 and TRBJ2-7; no firm D call. The ends were cut back, 0 bases at V and 6 bases at J, with 6 bases in the middle. CDR3 size: 12 residues. Germline CDR1 reads MGHRA; CDR2 reads YSYEKL. This CDR3 is CASSQDRAEQYF. The CDR3 nucleotides read TGCGCCAGCAGCCAAGATCGGGCCGAGCAGTACTTC.

This clonotype was picked up a small number of times. The chain recombines TRBV7-3 with TRBJ2-1; 8 bases line up with TRBD2. This CDR3 region has 16 residues. The germline V gene encodes CDR1 SGHTA and CDR2 FQGTGA. Unmatched junction bases numbered 10, after V lost 2 bases and J lost 7 bases. In DNA form, the CDR3 reads TGTGCCAGCAGCTTACTGGGCGGGGGGCCGGAGAATGAGCAGTTCTTC. Its protein product is CASSLLGGGPENEQFF.

This clonotype was detected ten times or more. The chain combines TRBV11-2 with TRBJ2-1, with TRBD1 identical over 8 bases. In germline, CDR1 is SGHAT, CDR2 FQNNGV. V shed 3 bases, J shed 7 bases, and the junction held 11 bases outside the gene matches. This CDR3 has 16 amino acids. The CDR3 DNA is TGTGCCAGCAGCTTGGGGACAGGCGGTCGAGGAAATGAGCAGTTCTTC. Translated, it gives CASSLGTGGRGNEQFF.

This clonotype occurred a few times. This sequence joins TRBV30 and TRBJ2-7; 7 positions agree with TRBD1. CDR3 size: 14 residues. Per germline, CDR1 GTSNPN and CDR2 SVGIG (reference sequence). After removal of 7 bases from V and 3 bases from J, the junction contained 12 bases not matched to a gene. CDR3 DNA: TGTGCCTTAACGCTGGACAGGACCCTCTACGAGCAGTACTTC. Amino acid sequence: CALTLDRTLYEQYF.

V and J are TRBV5-1 and TRBJ2-2, with D perhaps TRBD1 (5 bases). This CDR3 is built from 16 residues. Trimming removed 5 bases at V and 0 bases at J, with 14 bases between. CDR1 is SGHRS and CDR2 is YFSETQ in the germline V gene. CDR3 amino acids: CASRSTEATNTGELFF. The CDR3 region has the DNA TGCGCCAGCAGGTCGACAGAGGCTACGAACACCGGGGAGCTGTTTTTT. The full variable domain, in which reference TRBV5-1 and TRBJ2-2 provide the parts outside the CDR3, is KAGVTQTPRYLIKTRGQQVTLSCSPISGHRSVSWYQQTPGQGLQFLFEYFSETQRNKGNFPGRFSGRQFSNSRSEMNVSTLELGDSALYLCASRSTEATNTGELFFGEGSRLTVL.

This clonotype has at least ten counts. The rearrangement uses TRBV20-1 and TRBJ2-3; TRBD2 matches 8 bases. The ends lost 2 bases at V and 1 base at J; junction bases unmatched: 5. The CDR3 has 15 amino acids. Germline V gene lookup returns CDR1 DFQATT and CDR2 SNEGSKA (reference sequence). DNA for the CDR3: TGCAGTGCTAGAAACGGGGGGGCCCGCACAGATACGCAGTATTTT. This sequence encodes CSARNGGARTDTQYF.

This clonotype was detected only a few times. The chain joins TRBV6-5 to TRBJ2-5; 8 bases line up with TRBD1. Trimming took 0 bases from V and 5 from J; bases not matched to a gene: 5. This CDR3 contains 15 residues. In germline, CDR1 is MNHEY, CDR2 SVGAGI. CDR3 DNA: TGTGCCAGCAGTTACTCCGGACAGGGATCTGAGACCCAGTACTTC. Its translation: CASSYSGQGSETQYF.

This clonotype was seen a handful of times. The chain carries TRBV9 and TRBJ2-3, with D maybe TRBD2 (5 bases). CDR1 and CDR2 (germline): SGDLS, YYNGEE. Trimming left V 7 bases short and J 2 bases short, with 11 bases between. This CDR3 has 13 residues. As DNA, the CDR3 is TGTGCCAGCGGTTCGGGATCCACAGATACGCAGTATTTT. Its protein is CASGSGSTDTQYF. The full variable domain, its missing parts supplied by reference TRBV9 and TRBJ2-3, is DSGVTQTPKHLITATGQRVTLRCSPRSGDLSVYWYQQSLDQGLQFLIQYYNGEERAKGNILERFSAQQFPDLHSELNLSSLELGDSALYFCASGSGSTDTQYFGPGTRLTVL.

This clonotype was seen many times. This sequence joins TRBV20-1 and TRBJ2-3; TRBD1 might be the D (6 bases). V lost 6 bases and J 7 bases, leaving 20 bases between the germline ends. The CDR3 runs 14 residues. The germline CDR1 and CDR2 sequences are DFQATT and SNEGSKA (reference sequence). The CDR3 is CSAREQLGGNTQYF. CDR3 nucleotides: TGCAGTGCCCGTGAACAACTAGGGGGAAATACGCAGTATTTT.

The chain is built from TRBV20-1 and TRBJ1-1, with D hard to call. With 0 bases removed from V and 2 bases from J, the gap between germline ends came to 13 bases. CDR1 DFQATT and CDR2 SNEGSKA come from the germline V gene (reference sequence). The CDR3 has 15 residues. The CDR3 sequence: CSARDPGRVNTEAFF. The CDR3 DNA follows: TGCAGTGCTAGAGATCCGGGTCGGGTAAACACTGAAGCTTTCTTT.

This chain uses TRBV20-1 with TRBJ1-3; tentatively, D is TRBD1 (5 bases). CDR3 length equals 13 residues. Trimming stripped 5 bases from V and 6 bases from J, with 14 bases between. Per germline, CDR1 DFQATT and CDR2 SNEGSKA (reference sequence). CDR3 loop: CSAGGSTVNTIYF. The CDR3 DNA reads TGCAGTGCTGGGGGGTCCACTGTAAACACCATATATTTT.

The chain uses TRBV5-6 and TRBJ2-3; no clear D gene. The length of the CDR3 is 13 residues. From germline, CDR1 is SGHDT and CDR2 YYEEEE. Deletions cut 0 bases from V and 5 bases from J, with 7 bases between. The CDR3 region has the DNA TGTGCCAGCAGCTTGGTTTTTGAAGATACGCAGTATTTT. Its protein product is CASSLVFEDTQYF.

CDR3 in DNA: TGCGCCACCGGCCGGGACTATGACGGGACCCAGTACTTC. Protein product: CATGRDYDGTQYF. The chain recombines TRBV5-1 with TRBJ2-5; TRBD2 agrees at 7 bases. Germline-derived CDR1 and CDR2 are SGHRS and YFSETQ. This CDR3 is built from 13 residues. With 9 bases clipped from V and 7 bases from J, the junction kept 12 bases outside the gene matches.

This clonotype has more than one count but fewer than ten. The V gene is TRBV7-9, the J gene TRBJ2-3, with D tentatively TRBD1 or TRBD2 (5 bases each). CDR1 is SEHNR, CDR2 FQNEAQ, per germline (reference sequence). V was clipped by 1 base and J by 2 bases, with 28 bases between them. The CDR3 extends over 21 amino acids. The CDR3 region has the DNA TGTGCCAGCAGCTTAGGGGCGAGAGGGGTTAGTAGCTCATACGTCACAGATACGCAGTATTTT. Protein sequence: CASSLGARGVSSSYVTDTQYF.

V and J are TRBV10-1 and TRBJ1-5; D may be TRBD1 (6 bases). Trimming removed 8 bases from V and 6 bases from J, with 17 bases in between. The CDR3 covers 14 residues. Germline V gene sequence: CDR1 WNHNN, CDR2 SYGVQD (reference sequence). Written as DNA, the CDR3 is TGCGCCAGCCCCCAGGCAGGGGCTGGTCAGCCCCAGCATTTT. It specifies CASPQAGAGQPQHF.

This clonotype occurred a few times. The chain carries TRBV2 and TRBJ2-3, with D hard to call. CDR1 and CDR2 (germline): SNHLY, FYNNEI. The ends were cut back, 7 bases at V and 4 bases at J, with 15 bases in the middle. This CDR3 spans 14 amino acids. The CDR3 loop is CASTNPLRADTQYF. The DNA for the CDR3 is TGTGCCAGCACCAATCCCTTAAGGGCAGATACGCAGTATTTT. The variable domain in full, completed from reference TRBV2 and TRBJ2-3, reads EPEVTQTPSHQVTQMGQEVILRCVPISNHLYFYWYRQILGQKVEFLVSFYNNEISEKSEIFDDQFSVERPDGSNFTLKIRSTKLEDSAMYFCASTNPLRADTQYFGPGTRLTVL.